What follows are 11 T cell receptor beta chains derived from one specimen sequenced in a study of Ad26.COV2.S vaccination and SARS-CoV-2 variants. Treatment given: about 20 received Ad26.COV2.S at low or high dose, single or two shots; about 5 received placebo; per-sample allocation not given. Following the first vaccine or placebo injection, samples were taken on day 63. Profiling relied on immunoSEQ multiplex PCR, and the TCRdb table lists in-frame clones only, not all of them. Here the sample spans about 350,000 clones, around 90% being singletons. Material: peripheral blood, obtained in a trial of Ad26.COV2.S vaccine versus placebo. These receptors came from a person between 18 and 59 years old who received the Ad26.COV2.S COVID-19 vaccine or a placebo.

The chain is built from TRBV6-2 or TRBV6-3 and TRBJ2-3; 12 bases are a match to TRBD2. This CDR3 is 17 amino acids long. The J segment lost 4 bases and the V segment lost 8 bases, leaving 13 bases of the junction unmatched. Germline CDR1 reads MNHEY; CDR2 reads SVGEGT. The CDR3 DNA is TGTGCCAGCGGCCTAGCGGGAGGGCCTAGGGGCGCAGATACGCAGTATTTT. Protein product: CASGLAGGPRGADTQYF.

The chain combines TRBV27 with TRBJ2-1, with 7 bases identical to TRBD2. Trimming removed 4 bases from V and 5 bases from J; junction bases left unmatched: 17. The germline gives CDR1 MNHEY, CDR2 SMNVEV (reference sequence). The CDR3 runs 18 residues. CDR3 nucleotide sequence: TGTGCCAGCAGTTCGTTAAATAAGGCGGGAGCGAGGAACAATGAGCAGTTCTTC. As protein: CASSSLNKAGARNNEQFF.

The chain employs TRBV9 and TRBJ2-3; 7 bases align to TRBD1. This CDR3 comprises 18 residues. CDR1 and CDR2 (germline): SGDLS, YYNGEE. V shed 4 bases and J 0 bases; nucleotides not matched to a gene: 14. The DNA for the CDR3 is TGTGCCAGCAGCTACGACAGGGCCTCTTTAGCTAGCACAGATACGCAGTATTTT. This codes for CASSYDRASLASTDTQYF. Supplemented by reference TRBV9 and TRBJ2-3, the full variable domain reads DSGVTQTPKHLITATGQRVTLRCSPRSGDLSVYWYQQSLDQGLQFLIQYYNGEERAKGNILERFSAQQFPDLHSELNLSSLELGDSALYFCASSYDRASLASTDTQYFGPGTRLTVL.

The chain recombines TRBV6-5 with TRBJ1-1; D remains unclear. Trimming stripped 0 bases from V and 7 bases from J, with 9 bases between. The germline V gene has CDR1 MNHEY and CDR2 SVGAGI. The CDR3 length is 13 residues. In DNA, the CDR3 is TGTGCCAGCAGTTACTCGATGACGCTTGAAGCTTTCTTT. This encodes CASSYSMTLEAFF.

This clone appeared a single time. The chain couples TRBV3-1 (or the pseudogene TRBV3-2) to TRBJ1-4; the match to TRBD1 covers 8 bases. CDR1 is LGHDT and CDR2 is YNNKEL in the germline V gene (reference sequence). The CDR3 totals 14 residues. V trimming: 4 bases; J trimming: 6 bases; junction bases outside the gene matches: 4. The CDR3 nucleotides read TGTGCCAGCAGCCGCGGGACAGGCCATGAAAAACTGTTTTTT. Its protein is CASSRGTGHEKLFF.

The chain recombines TRBV7-8 with TRBJ2-5, with no clear D. Germline CDR1 reads SGHVS; CDR2 reads FQNEAQ. V lost 5 bases and J lost 10, with 14 bases in between. The CDR3 consists of 12 residues. CDR3 amino acids: CASSRTAQDQYF. In DNA form, the CDR3 reads TGTGCCAGCAGCCGGACCGCCCAGGACCAGTACTTC.

This clone was recorded a few times. Other DNA sequences in the sample encode the same CDR3. The chain couples TRBV27 to TRBJ1-1; 8 bases line up with TRBD1. Germline lookup yields CDR1 MNHEY and CDR2 SMNVEV (reference sequence). J was trimmed by 5 bases and V by 2 bases; bases with no gene match: 1. There are 13 residues in the CDR3. CDR3 loop: CASSLDRGTEAFF. The CDR3 DNA reads TGTGCCAGCAGTTTAGACAGGGGAACTGAAGCTTTCTTT.

This clone was counted only a few times. The rearrangement uses TRBV15 and TRBJ2-5; TRBD2 matches 8 bases. CDR1 and CDR2 (germline): LNHNV, YYDKDF (reference sequence). V was clipped by 6 bases and J by 1 base; unmatched bases: 7. The CDR3 is made up of 15 amino acids. CDR3 DNA: TGTGCCACCAGTCCCGGCGGGGGGCCCCAAGAGACCCAGTACTTC. Residues: CATSPGGGPQETQYF.

The chain has TRBV10-3 and TRBJ2-7, with D possibly TRBD2 on 5 matching bases. The CDR3 runs 12 residues. Germline V gives CDR1 ENHRY, CDR2 SYGVKD. V shed 10 bases and J shed 4 bases, with 14 bases lying between them. CDR3 loop: CATREPRYEQYF. The CDR3 DNA sequence: TGTGCCACCCGGGAACCCAGATACGAGCAGTACTTC.

In its sample, this clone was seen a few times. This chain links TRBV29-1 with TRBJ1-1; TRBD1 matches 8 bases. CDR3 length: 16 residues. The V and J ends lost 4 bases and 0 bases, in that order; junction bases with no gene match: 10. Germline loops: CDR1 SQVTM, CDR2 ANQGSEA. Here the CDR3 DNA reads TGCAGCGTTGGGGCCGGGACAGGCCATGTGAACACTGAAGCTTTCTTT. It specifies CSVGAGTGHVNTEAFF.

The V gene is TRBV6-1, the J gene TRBJ2-1; 7 bases are a match to TRBD1. Germline values: CDR1 MNHNS, CDR2 SASEGT. With 1 base clipped from V and 5 bases from J, the junction kept 8 bases outside the gene matches. This CDR3 is 16 amino acids long. CDR3 coding DNA: TGTGCCAGCAGTGAAGTCACAGGGGCAGTAAACAATGAGCAGTTCTTC. Its protein is CASSEVTGAVNNEQFF.